This T cell receptor (beta chain) was identified during a study of metastatic and nonmetastatic thyroid tumors. Study information: A comparison of repertoires was made across blood and tumor or nodule tissue from malignant and benign thyroid patients.

This clone has a count of ten or more. The antigen is unknown. In the authors' workflow: A papillary thyroid cancer distant-metastasis classifier was built from CDR3 differences across clinicopathological groups. TCRdb re-clonotyped the PCR reads through MiXCR. None of the V and J calls come from the authors' own analysis; TCRdb made them. The sample lists tens of thousands of clones; over 15% were seen once. Prior to thyroid surgery, none of the patients had received any treatment. Trimming left V 2 bases short and J 7 bases short, with 16 bases between. CDR3 length: 15 amino acids. Looked up from germline, CDR1 is MNHEY and CDR2 is SVGAGI. Study-wide results and caveats: It was reported that TCR beta diversity was significantly higher in malignant thyroid tumors than benign nodules, in blood and tumor.

The sequencing input was blood. V gene TRBV6-5 combines with J gene TRBJ2-3; the D gene is possibly TRBD2 (7 bases). This clonotype was sampled from a female donor with papillary thyroid cancer or a benign thyroid nodule (not recorded which). Some clones in this sample may be carry-over from other donors' samples. CDR3 sequence: CASSYPPGGGNTQYF. CDR3 DNA: TGTGCCAGCAGTTACCCCCCGGGGGGCGGAAATACGCAGTATTTT.